This T cell receptor (beta chain) was identified in a study of blood T cell repertoires in COVID-19. Study-level information: The cDNA or gDNA used as material had been derived from T cells, B-cell-depleted T cells, or PBMCs.

In the original processing: Reference gene primer amplification in the assay estimated nucleated cell counts. TCRdb keeps only in-frame clones here, not all; method: immunoSEQ multiplex PCR. Clone size and the V and J calls come from that table; the DNA yielded D and trimming. The table has approximately 170,000 clones, roughly 88% seen once. Participant age was roughly 18 to 100 years, and participants resided in about two dozen US areas. The clonotype originates from a woman aged 18-35 years who had recovered from COVID-19. The sample was PBMCs or T cells enriched from blood (not recorded which).

The CDR3 coding sequence is TGTGCCAGCAGCGTAGGGATGACGGGGGTGAACACTGAAGCTTTCTTT. Translation gives CASSVGMTGVNTEAFF. The chain uses TRBV9 and TRBJ1-1, with D possibly being TRBD1 (5 bases). The CDR3 runs to 16 residues. V gave up 0 bases and J gave up 0 bases, with 12 bases separating them. Germline CDR1 and CDR2: SGDLS and YYNGEE.